This TCR beta chain was profiled in a study of CD8 T cells in Susac syndrome (dated by TCRdb to between 2017 and 2020). About the study as a whole: Of the Susac syndrome patients who were sequenced, about six had clinically active disease and eight or nine were in clinical remission. At the time of blood withdrawal, Susac syndrome patients were either therapy-naive, taking corticosteroids (with some also receiving IVIg), or on IVIg alone. The study used repertoire sequencing to test whether antigen drove CD8+ T cell activation and differentiation in Susac syndrome. Clonality of the CD8+ T cell repertoire was compared between roughly twelve healthy donors, roughly 14 Susac syndrome patients and 15 multiple sclerosis patients.

Peripheral blood CD8+ and CD4+ T cells from healthy donors, Susac syndrome patients and multiple sclerosis patients were profiled using high-throughput TCR beta sequencing. Recently defined diagnostic criteria for definite or probable disease were met by the Susac syndrome patients. Bulk CD8+ and CD4+ T cells were purified by magnetic negative isolation, while CD8+ TEMRA cells were enriched using FACS. Blood was collected in EDTA tubes and processed within 24 hours, with PBMCs isolated through density gradient centrifugation. PBMCs intended for TCR sequencing were frozen in liquid nitrogen and were later thawed in a 37 degrees C water bath. Purity of sorted or isolated CD4+, CD8+ and CD8+ TEMRA cells was at least 90%. Results the study describes overall, beyond this receptor: In the total CD8+ and CD8+ TEMRA repertoires, approximately 16 and five Susac-specific public clones, respectively, were identified. The TCR sequencing and HLA analysis was acknowledged to have included a relatively small number of individuals. CD8+ repertoires in Susac syndrome showed clonal expansion, which was highest in CD8+ TEMRA cells and was greater in clinically active patients than in remitting patients.

RNA was extracted using the RNeasy kit, and roughly 0.5 to 1 microgram was reverse transcribed with random hexamers. The immunoSEQ multiplex PCR assay, which covers 54 Vbeta and 13 Jbeta segments, was used to amplify TCR beta CDR3 regions. Bias from PCR amplification was corrected by using a synthetic template baseline for primer optimization and for computational correction. The paper's processing steps were these. Reads were annotated to V, D and J genes according to IMGT and were analyzed with immunoSEQ Analyzer, with only productive sequences retained. Clonality was computed as one minus Shannon entropy normalized by log2 of the number of productive unique sequences. Public and private clones were assessed among the 100 most prevalent clones of each patient and control. Susac-specific clones were defined as absent from healthy and MS cohorts, 1052 published viral clones and other ImmuneACCESS disease sequences. TCRdb reprocessed the public reads (quality trimming at Q25 with fastp, clone calling with MiXCR) and kept in-frame beta chains. Entries are consolidated by CDR3 protein sequence, retaining the most common genes and DNA. The V and J calls here are based on TCRdb, not the publication. For this sample the table gives about 130,000 distinct CDR3 sequences, of which more than 90% were detected only once. The ten largest account for over 0.2% of the sample.

This clonotype was counted between two and nine times. The antigen it binds to is not known. Base qualities are missing; no much larger clone stands one base away. V loses 0 bases, J loses 0 bases, and the germline ends lie 12 bases apart. The CDR3, from cysteine to phenylalanine, totals 15 residues. The entry retains the CDR3 DNA only, 45 bases that are in frame from base 1. Via the germline V gene (reference sequence), CDR1 is GTSNPN and CDR2 SVGIG. The TCR originated in a human donor with Susac syndrome. The rearrangement combines TRBV30 with TRBJ2-7; TRBD2 is a possible D gene, resting on 5 matching bases. Sample: CD8+ T cells from PBMCs. Here is the DNA: TGTGCCTGGAGTGTACTTCGGGATAGCTCCTACGAGCAGTACTTC. Protein translation: CAWSVLRDSSYEQYF. Beyond the CDR3, the reference TRBV30 and TRBJ2-7 genes provide the residues; the full variable domain reads: SQTIHQWPATLVQPVGSPLSLECTVEGTSNPNLYWYRQAAGRGLQLLFYSVGIGQISSEVPQNLSASRPQDRQFILSSKKLLLSDSGFYLCAWSVLRDSSYEQYFGPGTRLTVT.